The present T cell receptor (beta chain) was sequenced within a study of cytomegalovirus exposure and HLA in healthy donors. The study's findings and limits: Most TCR sequences were rare, but some public TCRs occurred in many donors. The study listed under 200 cytomegalovirus-associated TCR beta chains.

Points on this clone: Its antigen is still unknown.

The donors were part of the validation cohort, which consisted of under 150 subjects and was separate from the first cohort of 600 to 850 subjects. Clones were sequenced by immunoSEQ multiplex PCR, and TCRdb holds only the in-frame ones, with some missing. The data show over 80,000 clones, 75% to 90% seen once. Material for sequencing was PBMCs. This clonotype was sampled from a man in his late teens or twenties in good health and CMV-seropositive.

As DNA, the CDR3 is TGTGCCAGCAGTTACTCGGCTAGCGGGAGGGCCGATGAGCAGTTCTTC. As protein: CASSYSASGRADEQFF. The V call is TRBV6-5, the J call TRBJ2-1, with 12 bases lining up with TRBD2. Germline V gives CDR1 MNHEY, CDR2 SVGAGI. CDR3 length: 16 residues. Germline trimming cut 0 bases from V and 8 bases from J; bases unmatched to any gene: 5.